This entry lists 18 T cell receptor beta chains sequenced from one sample in a study of T-cell reconstitution after alpha-beta-depleted transplantation in children. Using unique molecular identifiers, the investigators prepared the TCRbeta library. TCRdb re-analysed the PCR reads in MiXCR, keeping a single row per CDR3 protein. Counted here are about 350,000 distinct CDR3 sequences, roughly 14% occurring once; the ten biggest clones make up around 4.5%. The sequences come from PBMCs, collected from the stem cell graft. The source is a human donor who donated a stem cell graft to a child with Fanconi anemia.

As for this clonotype: A clone one base away is much larger, so this may be a read error. Without the conserved terminal phenylalanine or tryptophan, this CDR3 likely stems from a read error. This chain joins TRBV29-1 and TRBJ1-4; weak D call: TRBD1 (5 bases). The CDR3 spans 12 residues. CDR1 is SQVTM, CDR2 ANQGSEA, per germline. The V gene lost 4 bases and the J gene lost 8 bases, with 11 bases spanning the gap. The CDR3 loop is CSVGWGVEKLFY. The DNA for the CDR3 is TGCAGCGTTGGATGGGGCGTGGAAAAACTGTTTTAT.

The V call is TRBV12-3 or TRBV12-4, the J call TRBJ1-5, with D possibly TRBD1 on 6 matching bases. The ends were cut back, 2 bases at V and 5 bases at J, with 10 bases in the middle. This CDR3 contains 14 residues. The CDR3, as DNA: TGTGCCAGCAGTTTAAGTGGGGGCTATCAGCCCCAGCATTTT. Its protein is CASSLSGGYQPQHF.

In this sample, this clonotype turned up a few times. V usage is TRBV30 and J usage is TRBJ1-1; D is undetermined. Trimming took 5 bases from V and 1 from J, leaving 11 bases between them. This CDR3 comprises 13 residues. The germline V gene encodes CDR1 GTSNPN and CDR2 SVGIG (reference sequence). For the CDR3, the DNA is TGTGCCTGGGGTTTTGCAGCGAACACTGAAGCTTTCTTT. This sequence encodes CAWGFAANTEAFF.

This clonotype was observed a few times. The rearrangement joins TRBV2 to TRBJ2-5, with TRBD1 as a possible D gene (6 bases). CDR3 length: 13 residues. V lost 4 bases and J lost 7, with 13 bases in between. Germline V lookup: CDR1 SNHLY, CDR2 FYNNEI. DNA of the CDR3: TGTGCCAGCAGTGTTGGCATCAGGGGGACCCAGTACTTC. Its protein is CASSVGIRGTQYF.

This clonotype was counted only a few times. This sequence joins TRBV4-1 and TRBJ1-1; D not certain. The CDR3 covers 14 residues. V was cut by 4 bases and J by 0 bases, with 9 bases left in between. Germline V gene lookup returns CDR1 MGHRA and CDR2 YSYEKL. The CDR3 here is CASSRNTMNTEAFF. The CDR3 DNA reads TGCGCCAGCAGCCGAAACACCATGAACACTGAAGCTTTCTTT.

This clonotype was found a few times. V is TRBV20-1 and J is TRBJ2-1, with TRBD1 as a possible D gene (5 bases). V was trimmed by 8 bases and J by 9 bases, leaving 23 bases between them. CDR3 length: 14 residues. The V gene's germline CDR1 is DFQATT and CDR2 SNEGSKA (reference sequence). This chain's CDR3 is CSSPKTQPRGEQFF. In DNA form, the CDR3 reads TGCAGTAGCCCCAAGACCCAACCTAGGGGTGAGCAGTTCTTC.

This clonotype was counted ten times or more. This sequence joins TRBV11-2 and TRBJ2-7, with 9 bases identical to TRBD1. Trimming at V came to 5 bases and at J to 0 bases, leaving 5 bases not matched to a gene. The germline CDR1 and CDR2 sequences are SGHAT and FQNNGV. The CDR3 spans 15 residues. This CDR3 reads CASSPGTGSSYEQYF. The DNA for the CDR3 is TGTGCCAGCAGCCCAGGGACAGGGAGCTCCTACGAGCAGTACTTC.

The V call is TRBV5-4, the J call TRBJ1-4; D ambiguous. The V end was cut by 4 bases, the J end by 0 bases, with 7 bases between. Germline V CDR1 and CDR2: SGHNT, YYREEE (reference sequence). CDR3 length: 14 amino acids. In nucleotides, the CDR3 is TGTGCCAGCAGCAGGGATGCAACTAATGAAAAACTGTTTTTT. This sequence encodes CASSRDATNEKLFF.

This clonotype occurred a few times. This chain joins TRBV20-1 and TRBJ2-2, with D uncertain. CDR1 DFQATT and CDR2 SNEGSKA come from the germline V gene (reference sequence). V was cut by 5 bases and J by 4 bases, with 11 bases left in between. The CDR3 spans 13 residues. The CDR3 spells CSAAYSATGELFF. In DNA form, the CDR3 reads TGCAGTGCTGCGTATTCAGCCACCGGGGAGCTGTTTTTT.

The chain has TRBV29-1 and TRBJ1-1, with a weak D call TRBD1 (6 bases). The CDR3 consists of 14 residues. V lost 7 bases to trimming and J lost 6 bases, with 21 bases between them. CDR1 is SQVTM and CDR2 is ANQGSEA in the germline V gene. The CDR3 spells CSATRGANRAEAFF. CDR3 bases: TGCAGCGCAACTAGGGGGGCGAATAGGGCTGAAGCTTTCTTT.

This clonotype was seen only a few times. J is TRBJ2-1 and V is TRBV5-1; the D gene is possibly TRBD1 (5 bases). In germline, CDR1 is SGHRS, CDR2 YFSETQ. The CDR3 has 16 amino acids. Between the trimmed V and J ends, which lost 0 bases and 1 base, there was a span of 11 bases. CDR3 sequence: CASSLAITGSYNEQFF. CDR3 nucleotide sequence: TGCGCCAGCAGCTTGGCAATAACAGGATCCTACAATGAGCAGTTCTTC. The full variable domain, with the rest looked up from reference TRBV5-1 and TRBJ2-1, is KAGVTQTPRYLIKTRGQQVTLSCSPISGHRSVSWYQQTPGQGLQFLFEYFSETQRNKGNFPGRFSGRQFSNSRSEMNVSTLELGDSALYLCASSLAITGSYNEQFFGPGTRLTVL.

The chain has TRBV24-1 and TRBJ1-2; D unresolved. This CDR3 comprises 13 residues. CDR1 KGHDR and CDR2 SFDVKD come from the germline V gene. Deletions cut 5 bases from V and 3 bases from J, with 9 bases between. The CDR3 spells CATSGAEDYGYTF. CDR3 nucleotide sequence: TGTGCCACCAGTGGAGCAGAGGACTATGGCTACACCTTC.

The gene calls are TRBV12-3 or TRBV12-4 and TRBJ1-2; 7 bases match TRBD1. This CDR3 has 14 amino acids. The V segment lost 4 bases and the J segment 5 bases; nucleotides outside the gene matches: 7. The CDR3 DNA reads TGTGCCAGCAGTTATACGGGACAGCCATATGGCTACACCTTC. Translated, it gives CASSYTGQPYGYTF.

The genes are TRBV5-1 and TRBJ1-2; D perhaps matches TRBD1 (5 bases). Trimming left V 1 base short and J 4 bases short, with 14 bases between. The CDR3 is 15 amino acids. The germline V gene has CDR1 SGHRS and CDR2 YFSETQ. The CDR3, as DNA: TGCGCCAGCAGCTTGTCGGGGGGTGGCACCTATGGCTACACCTTC. Amino acid sequence: CASSLSGGGTYGYTF. The whole variable domain, filled in from reference TRBV5-1 and TRBJ1-2, reads KAGVTQTPRYLIKTRGQQVTLSCSPISGHRSVSWYQQTPGQGLQFLFEYFSETQRNKGNFPGRFSGRQFSNSRSEMNVSTLELGDSALYLCASSLSGGGTYGYTFGSGTRLTVV.

This clonotype occurred many times. This chain links TRBV29-1 with TRBJ2-1; perhaps TRBD2 as D (7 bases). Germline CDR1 reads SQVTM; CDR2 reads ANQGSEA. V gave up 5 bases and J gave up 5 bases, with 13 bases separating them. CDR3 length equals 13 residues. CDR3 DNA sequence: TGCAGCGTTATAGGGGGGGGCCACAATGAGCAGTTCTTC. This sequence encodes CSVIGGGHNEQFF.

The sample holds many counts of this clonotype. The chain has TRBV6-7 and TRBJ2-5, with D unclear. TRBV6-7 is an ORF, and what it does is uncertain. The CDR3 contains 11 residues. With 3 bases removed from V and 4 bases from J, the gap between germline ends came to 3 bases. The CDR3 bases are TGTGCCAGCAGTTATAGAGAGACCCAGTACTTC. This codes for CASSYRETQYF.

J is TRBJ1-6 and V is TRBV5-1; D possibly corresponds to TRBD1 (5 bases). The CDR3 is made up of 16 amino acids. CDR1 and CDR2 (germline): SGHRS, YFSETQ. V lost 3 bases and J lost 6, with 16 bases in between. The CDR3 DNA follows: TGCGCCAGCAGCTCAGGGAGAGGAGACATTAATTCACCCCTCCACTTT. Amino acids: CASSSGRGDINSPLHF.

J is TRBJ2-1 and V is TRBV7-9, with 7 positions matching TRBD1. V lost 3 bases, J lost 6 bases, and 5 bases stayed unmatched. Germline-derived CDR1 and CDR2 are SEHNR and FQNEAQ (reference sequence). The length of the CDR3 is 14 residues. CDR3 sequence (DNA): TGTGCCAGCAGCTTTCTCCAGGGGGTCAATGAGCAGTTCTTC. It yields the protein CASSFLQGVNEQFF.